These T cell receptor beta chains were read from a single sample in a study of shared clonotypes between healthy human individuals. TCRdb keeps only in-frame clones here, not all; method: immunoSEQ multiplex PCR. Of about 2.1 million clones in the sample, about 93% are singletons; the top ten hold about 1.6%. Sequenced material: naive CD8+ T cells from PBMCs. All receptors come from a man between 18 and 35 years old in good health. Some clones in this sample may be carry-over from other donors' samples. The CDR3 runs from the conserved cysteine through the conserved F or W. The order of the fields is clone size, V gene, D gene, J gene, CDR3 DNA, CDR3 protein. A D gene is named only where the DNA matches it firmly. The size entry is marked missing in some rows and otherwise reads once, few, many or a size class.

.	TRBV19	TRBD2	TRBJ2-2	TGTGCCAGTAGTCCCGTGAGGGGAGGGAGCACCGGGGAGCTGTTTTTT	CASSPVRGGSTGELFF
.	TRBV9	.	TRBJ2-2	TGTGCCAGTGGGGAGCAGGGCGGGGAGCTGTTTTTT	CASGEQGGELFF
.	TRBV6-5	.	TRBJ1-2	TGTGCCAGCAGTTACTCGACAGGCTCTAACTATGGCTACACCTTC	CASSYSTGSNYGYTF
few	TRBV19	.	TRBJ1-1	TGTGCCAGTAGGATCTGGACTGAAGCTTTCTTT	CASRIWTEAFF
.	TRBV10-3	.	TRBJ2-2	TGTGCCATCAGTGACCCCGGAGGGGGCGCCGGCGGGGAGCTGTTTTTT	CAISDPGGGAGGELFF
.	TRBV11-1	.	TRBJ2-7	TGTGCCAGCAGCTTAAGTAGGGGCCAGTCCGAGCAGTACTTC	CASSLSRGQSEQYF
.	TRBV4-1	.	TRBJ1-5	TGCGCCAGCAGCCAAGATTTGAGGTCCCAGCCCCAGCATTTT	CASSQDLRSQPQHF
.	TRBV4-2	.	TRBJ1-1	TGTGCCAGCAGCCAAGTTTCGTGGGGGAAAACTGAAGCTTTCTTT	CASSQVSWGKTEAFF
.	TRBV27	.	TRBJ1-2	TGTGCCAGCAGTTTAGGGGCGACCTATGGCTACACCTTC	CASSLGATYGYTF
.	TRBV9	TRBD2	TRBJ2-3	TGTGCCAGCAGCTCTACTGGACTAGCGGGATCGGTGGATACGCAGTATTTT	CASSSTGLAGSVDTQYF
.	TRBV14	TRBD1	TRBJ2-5	TGTGCCAGCAGCCAAGATCCACACTCAGGGGGAAGGTACTTC	CASSQDPHSGGRYF
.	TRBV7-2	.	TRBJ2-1	TGTGCCAGCAGCGCGACTAGGGTCGCCTACAATGAGCAGTTCTTC	CASSATRVAYNEQFF
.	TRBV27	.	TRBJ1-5	TGTGCCAGCAGTTACAGGGCGCGGGATCAGCCCCAGCATTTT	CASSYRARDQPQHF
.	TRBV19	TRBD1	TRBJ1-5	TGTGCCAGTAGTCCACGACAGGGAGCTCTAGATCAGCCCCAGCATTTT	CASSPRQGALDQPQHF
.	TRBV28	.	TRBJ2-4	TGTGCCAGCAGTTCCCGGGGCCTAGCCAAAAACATTCAGTACTTC	CASSSRGLAKNIQYF
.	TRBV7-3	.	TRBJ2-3	TGTGCCAGCAGCCCTCCCACCACAGATACGCAGTATTTT	CASSPPTTDTQYF
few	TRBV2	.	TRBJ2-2	TGTGCCATTATAAGGGGACGGGCCGGGGAGCTGTTTTTT	CAIIRGRAGELFF
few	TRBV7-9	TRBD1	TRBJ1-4	TGTGCCAGCAGCTTGGCGAACGGGACAGGGAGAGAAAAACTGTTTTTT	CASSLANGTGREKLFF
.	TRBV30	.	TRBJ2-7	TGTGCCTGGAGTCCGGCTTTCTACGAGCAGTACTTC	CAWSPAFYEQYF
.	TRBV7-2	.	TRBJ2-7	TGTGCCAGCAGCTTAGCGCAGGGGACTTTCTACGAGCAGTACTTC	CASSLAQGTFYEQYF
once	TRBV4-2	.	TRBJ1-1	TGTGCCAGCAGCCAAGATCTTGGAGCGAACACTGAAGCTTTCTTT	CASSQDLGANTEAFF
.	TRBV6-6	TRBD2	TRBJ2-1	TGTGCCAGCAGTCCACAAATGCTAGCGGACTACAATGAGCAGTTCTTC	CASSPQMLADYNEQFF
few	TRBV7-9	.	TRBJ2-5	TGTGCCAGCAGCTTAGTGACAGGCCCCGCGGAGACCCAGTACTTC	CASSLVTGPAETQYF
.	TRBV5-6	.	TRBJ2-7	TGTGCCAGCACAGATTCCTACGAGCAGTACTTC	CASTDSYEQYF
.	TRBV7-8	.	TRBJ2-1	TGTGCCAGCAGCCTGATTACGGGAGTTCGAGGTGAGCAGTTCTTC	CASSLITGVRGEQFF
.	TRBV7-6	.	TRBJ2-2	TGTGCCAGCAGCGCAGGGGCGGGGTGGAACACCGGGGAGCTGTTTTTT	CASSAGAGWNTGELFF
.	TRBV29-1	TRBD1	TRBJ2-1	TGCAGCGTTGATGCTATTTTTGGGGACAGGGGAGACAATGAGCAGTTCTTC	CSVDAIFGDRGDNEQFF
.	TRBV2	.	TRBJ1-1	TGTGCCAGCAGTGAAACGTATTCGGGGGCCGATGCTTTCTTT	CASSETYSGADAFF
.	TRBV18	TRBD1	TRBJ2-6	TGTGCCAGCTCACCATCGCAGGGGGTATTTGGGGCCAACGTCCTGACTTTC	CASSPSQGVFGANVLTF
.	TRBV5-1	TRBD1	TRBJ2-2	TGCGCCAGCAGCCAGACAGGGGGCACCGGGGAGCTGTTTTTT	CASSQTGGTGELFF
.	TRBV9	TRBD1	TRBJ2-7	TGTGCCAGCAGCGCCTCGGGACAGGGGGGCTACGAGCAGTACTTC	CASSASGQGGYEQYF
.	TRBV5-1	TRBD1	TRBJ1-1	TGCGCCAGCAGCTTAGGATACCTAACCACAGGGGAAACTGAAGCTTTCTTT	CASSLGYLTTGETEAFF
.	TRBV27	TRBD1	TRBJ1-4	TGTGCCAGCAGACTAACCCCAGGGGGACTGAATGAAAAACTGTTTTTT	CASRLTPGGLNEKLFF
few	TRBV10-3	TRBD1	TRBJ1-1	TGTGCCATCAGTGAAGGGGGCTCTGAAGCTTTCTTT	CAISEGGSEAFF
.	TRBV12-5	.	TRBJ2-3	TGTGCTAGTGGTTTCGGGCGGGATCAGATTACGCAGTATTTT	CASGFGRDQITQYF
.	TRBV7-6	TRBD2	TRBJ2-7	TGTGCCAGCAGCCTTGGGACTAGTCAGTACGAGCAGTACTTC	CASSLGTSQYEQYF
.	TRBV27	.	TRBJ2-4	TGTGCCAGCAGCCCCCCGGGGAACATTCAGTACTTC	CASSPPGNIQYF
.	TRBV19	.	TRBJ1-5	TGTGCCAGTAGTATAGGGCGGTTTCAGCCCCAGCATTTT	CASSIGRFQPQHF
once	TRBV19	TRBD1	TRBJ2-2	TGTGCCAGTAGTATGGTAGAAGGGGGCCAGAACACCGGGGAGCTGTTTTTT	CASSMVEGGQNTGELFF
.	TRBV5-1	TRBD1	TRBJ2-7	TGCGCCAGCAGCCTGCAACCGGGACAGGGGGTCGAGCAGTACTTC	CASSLQPGQGVEQYF
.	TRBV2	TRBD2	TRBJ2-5	TGTGCCAGCAGTGAATTGAGTAGCGGGAGGGCCAGGGAGACCCAGTACTTC	CASSELSSGRARETQYF
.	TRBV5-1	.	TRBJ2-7	TGCGCCAGCAGCGATGCATACTACGAGCAGTACTTC	CASSDAYYEQYF
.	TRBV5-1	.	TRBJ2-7	TGCGCCAGCAGCTTGCCGACAACCTGGGGGTCCTACGAGCAGTACTTC	CASSLPTTWGSYEQYF
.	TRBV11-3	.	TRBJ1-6	TGTGCCAGCATAAGGGATTCACCCCTCCACTTT	CASIRDSPLHF
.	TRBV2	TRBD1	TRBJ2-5	TGTGCCAGCTGGGGGCCACAGGGGTTGGCGGAGACCCAGTACTTC	CASWGPQGLAETQYF
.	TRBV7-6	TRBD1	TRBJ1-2	TGTGCCAGCAGCCCCTCGACAGGGCTTAACTATGGCTACACCTTC	CASSPSTGLNYGYTF
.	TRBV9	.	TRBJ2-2	TGTGCCAGCAGCCCTCTGGGCACCGGGGAGCTGTTTTTT	CASSPLGTGELFF
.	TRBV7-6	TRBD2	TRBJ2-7	TGTGCCAGCAGCTTAAACGTGCGCGGGGGATCCTACGAGCAGTACTTC	CASSLNVRGGSYEQYF
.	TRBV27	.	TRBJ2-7	TGTGCCAGCAGTTCCAAGGACTCGACCTACGAGCAGTACTTC	CASSSKDSTYEQYF
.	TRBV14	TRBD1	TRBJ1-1	TGTGCCAGCAGCCCGGGACAGCTCCCGAACACTGAAGCTTTCTTT	CASSPGQLPNTEAFF
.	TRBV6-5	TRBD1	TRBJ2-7	TGTGCCAGCAGTCTATCTGGGGACAGCACCTACGAGCAGTACTTC	CASSLSGDSTYEQYF
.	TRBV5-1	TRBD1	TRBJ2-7	TGCGCCAGCAGCTTGGTTCCTAGCCAGGGGGCGCGAGAGCAGTACTTC	CASSLVPSQGAREQYF
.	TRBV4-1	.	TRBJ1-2	TGCGCCAGCAGCTGGGGCAGCAACTATGGCTACACCTTC	CASSWGSNYGYTF
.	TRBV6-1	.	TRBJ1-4	TGTGCCAGCAGTGCGAAGCAGGGGACTAATGAAAAACTGTTTTTT	CASSAKQGTNEKLFF
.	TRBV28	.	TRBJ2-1	TGTGCCAGCAGCGCGGGACCGAGGAATGAGCAGTTCTTC	CASSAGPRNEQFF
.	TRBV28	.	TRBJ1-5	TGTGCCAGCAGTTCCGACGGGTATAGGAATCAGCCCCAGCATTTT	CASSSDGYRNQPQHF
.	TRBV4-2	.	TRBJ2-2	TGTGCCAGCAGCCAAGAGAAGTTAACAAGGGACCGCGTAACCGGGGAGCTGTTTTTT	CASSQEKLTRDRVTGELFF